These 32 T cell receptor beta chains originate from one sample sequenced in a study of technical replicates of blood from a handful of donors (dated by TCRdb to the late 2010s). The library was generated by the immunoSEQ multiplex PCR assay. Entries here come from immuneACCESS through TCRdb and include only in-frame sequences with V and J called. Some clones fail to appear in such tables; in the studies checked, an unresolved V gene covers under half of the shortfall, and the cause of the remainder is unknown. The sample table contains tens of thousands of clones; only one count was recorded for 80% to 95% of them. The ten largest clones represent 4.2% of the sample. Sequencing input: PBMCs. The receptor source for this set is a human donor in good health. Some clones in this sample may be carry-over from other donors' samples.

This clone has only one observation. The J gene is TRBJ2-1, the V gene TRBV10-3, with 7 bases aligning to TRBD1. This CDR3 region has 13 residues. J was trimmed by 8 bases and V by 3 bases; bases with no gene match: 4. Germline CDR1 is ENHRY and CDR2 is SYGVKD. The CDR3 sequence is CAISDDRAYEQFF. Written as DNA, the CDR3 is TGTGCCATCAGTGACGACAGGGCGTATGAGCAGTTCTTC.

The chain uses TRBV5-1 and TRBJ2-7; 7 bases fit TRBD1. Germline V CDR1 and CDR2: SGHRS, YFSETQ. This CDR3 is 13 amino acids long. The ends lost 4 bases at V and 2 bases at J; junction bases unmatched: 3. This CDR3 is CASSNTGAYEQYF. CDR3 in DNA: TGCGCCAGCAGCAACACAGGGGCCTACGAGCAGTACTTC.

The V and J genes are TRBV6-1 and TRBJ2-7; 8 bases match TRBD2. Germline CDR1 MNHNS, CDR2 SASEGT. This CDR3 spans 13 amino acids. V was pared by 7 bases and J by 3 bases, with 5 bases of the junction left unmatched. CDR3 nucleotide sequence: TGTGCCAGCAAGGTAGCGGGGAGCTACGAGCAGTACTTC. Translated: CASKVAGSYEQYF.

The chain recombines TRBV29-1 with TRBJ1-2, with D possibly matching TRBD1 (5 bases). V was cut by 7 bases and J by 3 bases, with 12 bases left in between. Germline CDR1 SQVTM, CDR2 ANQGSEA. The CDR3 consists of 12 residues. The CDR3 protein is CSGKQGDYGYTF. DNA of the CDR3: TGCAGCGGCAAACAAGGGGACTATGGCTACACCTTC. The full variable domain, rest sourced from reference TRBV29-1 and TRBJ1-2, is SAVISQKPSRDICQRGTSLTIQCQVDSQVTMMFWYRQQPGQSLTLIATANQGSEATYESGFVIDKFPISRPNLTFSTLTVSNMSPEDSSIYLCSGKQGDYGYTFGSGTRLTVV.

The chain recombines TRBV11-2 with TRBJ1-2; D gene unclear. The CDR3 totals 14 residues. The germline CDR1 and CDR2 sequences are SGHAT and FQNNGV. Trimming removed 1 base at V and 6 bases at J, with 12 bases between. CDR3 loop: CASSLVPGRDGYTF. DNA of the CDR3: TGTGCCAGCAGCTTAGTGCCGGGAAGGGATGGCTACACCTTC.

This clone came up a few times. This sequence joins TRBV7-8 and TRBJ1-6; 11 positions match TRBD1. Germline V gene data show CDR1 as SGHVS and CDR2 as FQNEAQ. The junction had 5 bases not matched to a gene; V was cut back by 1 base and J by 9 bases. The CDR3 consists of 16 residues. The CDR3 protein is CASSLDWTGGRSPLHF. CDR3 bases: TGTGCCAGCAGCTTAGACTGGACAGGGGGCCGTTCACCCCTCCACTTT.

The genes are TRBV4-3 and TRBJ2-1, with TRBD1 matching 7 bases. The CDR3 runs to 16 residues. CDR1 and CDR2 from the germline V gene are LGHNA and YSLEER. Trimming cost V 4 bases and J 4 bases; bases outside gene matches: 10. The CDR3 reads CASSLGQSLTYNEQFF. The CDR3 DNA is TGCGCCAGCAGCCTGGGACAGTCTCTGACGTACAATGAGCAGTTCTTC.

In its sample, this clone was seen a few times. The chain uses TRBV5-1 and TRBJ2-5; 11 bases match TRBD2. CDR1 SGHRS and CDR2 YFSETQ come from the germline V gene. After removal of 6 bases from V and 9 bases from J, the junction contained 13 bases not matched to a gene. This CDR3 contains 15 residues. CDR3 loop: CASTLLAGGDWAQYF. CDR3 nucleotides: TGCGCCAGCACCCTCCTAGCGGGGGGAGACTGGGCCCAGTACTTC.

The CDR3 region has the DNA TGTGCCAGCAGCTTGGGGCGGGAGGAACCAGATACGCAGTATTTT. As protein: CASSLGREEPDTQYF. The rearrangement links TRBV5-4 to TRBJ2-3, with 8 bases matching TRBD2. The trim removed 0 bases at V and 4 bases at J, leaving 4 bases unmatched. The CDR3 extends over 15 amino acids. Germline CDR1 reads SGHNT; CDR2 reads YYREEE (reference sequence).

CDR3 amino acids: CATGDGRNQAFF. The CDR3 coding sequence is TGTGCCACCGGCGATGGGAGGAACCAAGCTTTCTTT. The chain recombines TRBV15 with TRBJ1-1; D ambiguous. This CDR3 contains 12 residues. Trimming shortened V by 8 bases and J by 9 bases, and 16 bases separated the two germline ends. Looked up from germline, CDR1 is LNHNV and CDR2 is YYDKDF (reference sequence).

The chain joins TRBV6-4 to TRBJ2-6; 7 positions agree with TRBD1. The CDR3 runs to 14 residues. Looked up from germline, CDR1 is MRHNA and CDR2 is SNTAGT. Trimming at V came to 5 bases and at J to 2 bases, leaving 0 bases not matched to a gene. CDR3 in amino acids: CASSQGAGANVLTF. The CDR3 region has the DNA TGTGCCAGCAGTCAGGGGGCTGGGGCCAACGTCCTGACTTTC.

This chain uses TRBV4-2 with TRBJ2-3; TRBD2 aligns across 11 bases. There are 16 residues in the CDR3. Per germline, CDR1 LGHNA and CDR2 YNFKEQ. After removal of 3 bases from V and 3 bases from J, the junction contained 5 bases not matched to a gene. CDR3 amino acids: CASSQEVAGGTDTQYF. CDR3 DNA sequence: TGTGCCAGCAGCCAGGAAGTAGCGGGAGGGACAGATACGCAGTATTTT.

V gene TRBV2 combines with J gene TRBJ1-1; weak D call: TRBD1 (5 bases). This CDR3 has 14 residues. The ends were cut back, 10 bases at V and 1 base at J, with 16 bases in the middle. Germline CDR1 is SNHLY and CDR2 is FYNNEI. The CDR3 region is CATRGGFRNTEAFF. The CDR3 DNA follows: TGTGCCACCCGCGGGGGGTTTAGGAACACTGAAGCTTTCTTT.

J is TRBJ2-4 and V is TRBV7-9; D unclear. Trimming removed 3 bases at V and 1 base at J, with 7 bases between. CDR1 and CDR2 from the germline V gene are SEHNR and FQNEAQ (reference sequence). The CDR3 has 14 residues. The DNA for the CDR3 is TGTGCCAGCAGCTTGAGCATGGCCAAAAACATTCAGTACTTC. This codes for CASSLSMAKNIQYF.

The CDR3 region has the DNA TGTGCCAGCAGCCGGACAGGGGTGGACACTGAAGCTTTCTTT. Protein product: CASSRTGVDTEAFF. This sequence joins TRBV7-9 and TRBJ1-1; TRBD1 matches 9 bases. The V gene's germline CDR1 is SEHNR and CDR2 FQNEAQ (reference sequence). The CDR3 totals 14 residues. V was pared by 5 bases and J by 3 bases, with 4 bases of the junction left unmatched.

As regards this clone: One junction end does not reproduce the germline sequence, and a read error may be involved. Other DNA sequences in the sample encode the same CDR3. The chain joins TRBV7-2 to TRBJ2-7; the match to TRBD1 covers 11 bases. In germline, CDR1 is SGHTA, CDR2 FQGNSA. CDR3 length: 15 amino acids. The CDR3 DNA follows: TGTGCCAGCAGCCTAGCGGGACAGGGGGTATCCGAGCAGTACTTC. Amino acids: CASSLAGQGVSEQYF. Using reference TRBV7-2 and TRBJ2-7 for the parts outside the CDR3, the full variable domain is GAGVSQSPSNKVTEKGKDVELRCDPISGHTALYWYRQSLGQGLEFLIYFQGNSAPDKSGLPSDRFSAERTGGSVSTLTIQRTQQEDSAVYLCASSLAGQGVSEQYFGPGTRLTVT.

Here the CDR3 reads CASSSIAGGAYEQYF. The DNA for the CDR3 is TGTGCCAGCAGCTCTATAGCGGGGGGGGCCTACGAGCAGTACTTC. The V and J genes are TRBV7-2 and TRBJ2-7; 11 nucleotides match TRBD2. Germline CDR1 SGHTA, CDR2 FQGNSA. CDR3 size: 15 residues. The V segment lost 4 bases and the J segment 2 bases; nucleotides outside the gene matches: 4.

The chain is built from TRBV9 and TRBJ1-1, with TRBD1 matching 7 bases. Germline V gene data show CDR1 as SGDLS and CDR2 as YYNGEE. This CDR3 has 15 amino acids. Trimming cost V 4 bases and J 5 bases; bases outside gene matches: 11. CDR3 in DNA: TGTGCCAGCAGCCTCCACAGGGGTGGGGGTACTGAAGCTTTCTTT. Translation: CASSLHRGGGTEAFF.

The chain links TRBV2 to TRBJ2-7; 8 bases are a match to TRBD1. This CDR3 spans 13 amino acids. Germline loops: CDR1 SNHLY, CDR2 FYNNEI. The J segment lost 5 bases and the V segment lost 6 bases, leaving 6 bases of the junction unmatched. CDR3 DNA sequence: TGTGCCAGCAGCGAGGACAGGGTTCACGAGCAGTACTTC. Translation: CASSEDRVHEQYF.

The chain uses TRBV6-5 and TRBJ2-7; weak D call: TRBD2 (6 bases). Germline-derived CDR1 and CDR2 are MNHEY and SVGAGI. Trimming took off 4 bases at V and 2 bases at J, with 15 bases between the two ends. The CDR3 is 15 residues long. CDR3 residues: CASSWGVGDTYEQYF. The CDR3 region has the DNA TGTGCCAGCAGTTGGGGGGTAGGAGATACCTACGAGCAGTACTTC.

The gene calls are TRBV5-1 and TRBJ2-7, with D perhaps matching TRBD2 (7 bases). The length of the CDR3 is 16 residues. Germline-derived CDR1 and CDR2 are SGHRS and YFSETQ. V gave up 4 bases and J gave up 1 base, with 18 bases separating them. The CDR3 loop reads CASSARGGGASYEQYF. DNA for the CDR3: TGCGCCAGCAGCGCTAGGGGCGGGGGCGCGTCCTACGAGCAGTACTTC.

V is TRBV29-1 and J is TRBJ2-7; maybe TRBD1 (6 bases). The CDR3 length is 13 residues. The germline V and J ends were trimmed by 3 bases and 3 bases, with 12 bases remaining between them. Per germline, CDR1 SQVTM and CDR2 ANQGSEA. The CDR3 loop reads CSVEGDNSYEQYF. The CDR3 DNA reads as TGCAGCGTTGAGGGGGACAACAGCTACGAGCAGTACTTC.

The rearrangement joins TRBV5-1 to TRBJ2-2; 11 bases align to TRBD2. J was trimmed by 7 bases and V by 4 bases; bases with no gene match: 12. Per the germline V gene, CDR1 is SGHRS and CDR2 is YFSETQ. This CDR3 contains 17 residues. The CDR3 nucleotides read TGCGCCAGCAGCGCCCGTCCTAGCGGGGGGTCGGACGGGGAGCTGTTTTTT. Translating it yields CASSARPSGGSDGELFF.

The sample holds a few counts of this clone. J is TRBJ2-2 and V is TRBV7-3; 8 bases align to TRBD2. Trimming at V came to 5 bases and at J to 8 bases, leaving 10 bases not matched to a gene. The germline gives CDR1 SGHTA, CDR2 FQGTGA. This CDR3 region has 15 residues. The CDR3 DNA reads TGTGCCAGCAGCCCCCTGACAGGCGGGAGGGGGGAGCTGTTTTTT. It yields the protein CASSPLTGGRGELFF.

The chain uses TRBV30 and TRBJ2-4; D is possibly TRBD2 (5 bases). The V gene lost 0 bases and the J gene lost 6 bases, with 6 bases spanning the gap. This CDR3 contains 12 residues. Germline V gene sequence: CDR1 GTSNPN, CDR2 SVGIG (reference sequence). The CDR3 spells CAWSVLGNIQYF. The CDR3 bases are TGTGCCTGGAGTGTACTAGGAAACATTCAGTACTTC.

The chain employs TRBV4-1 and TRBJ2-2; 7 bases match TRBD1. Looked up from germline, CDR1 is MGHRA and CDR2 is YSYEKL. Trimming at V came to 0 bases and at J to 5 bases, leaving 3 bases not matched to a gene. This CDR3 region has 15 residues. The DNA of the CDR3 is TGCGCCAGCAGCCAAGACAGGGGGAGTACCGGGGAGCTGTTTTTT. It specifies CASSQDRGSTGELFF.

This chain connects TRBV4-3 to TRBJ1-1; D is uncertain. This CDR3 has 15 residues. Between the trimmed V and J ends, which lost 0 bases and 4 bases, there was a span of 12 bases. Looked up from germline, CDR1 is LGHNA and CDR2 is YSLEER. As DNA, the CDR3 is TGCGCCAGCAGCCAAGAGCGGGCCAAGGGCACTGAAGCTTTCTTT. Its protein is CASSQERAKGTEAFF.

The chain is built from TRBV2 and TRBJ1-2, with a tentative D call TRBD1 (5 bases). The V end lost 8 bases, the J end lost 4 bases, and 11 bases lay between the germline ends. The CDR3 loop spans 12 amino acids. Germline CDR1 reads SNHLY; CDR2 reads FYNNEI. The CDR3: CASLGGGYGYTF. The CDR3 DNA sequence: TGTGCCAGCCTGGGGGGAGGCTATGGCTACACCTTC.

The chain uses TRBV11-2 and TRBJ2-5; 7 bases fit TRBD1. The junction had 6 bases not matched to a gene; V was cut back by 3 bases and J by 2 bases. CDR3 length: 15 amino acids. Germline V gene lookup returns CDR1 SGHAT and CDR2 FQNNGV. CDR3 sequence: CASSFSRGPQETQYF. The CDR3 bases are TGTGCCAGCAGCTTCTCAAGGGGGCCTCAAGAGACCCAGTACTTC.

V and J are TRBV5-4 and TRBJ1-1, with a weak D call TRBD1 (6 bases). Germline lookup yields CDR1 SGHNT and CDR2 YYREEE (reference sequence). This CDR3 has 14 residues. The V gene lost 5 bases and the J gene lost 1 base, with 12 bases spanning the gap. Written as DNA, the CDR3 is TGTGCCAGCAGTCAACAGGGCACGAACACTGAAGCTTTCTTT. Encoded protein: CASSQQGTNTEAFF.

V and J are TRBV12-5 and TRBJ2-7; D is perhaps TRBD2 (5 bases). This CDR3 has 13 amino acids. V was trimmed by 6 bases and J by 3 bases, leaving 12 bases between them. The germline CDR1 and CDR2 sequences are LGHNT and FRNRAP. CDR3 sequence: CASGPSGNYEQYF. As DNA, the CDR3 is TGTGCTAGTGGCCCATCGGGAAACTACGAGCAGTACTTC.

The chain combines TRBV13 with TRBJ2-5, with TRBD2 matching over 7 bases. The junction had 11 bases not matched to a gene; V was cut back by 5 bases and J by 5 bases. The CDR3 has 15 amino acids. CDR1 PRHDT and CDR2 FYEKMQ come from the germline V gene (reference sequence). CDR3 bases: TGTGCCAGCAGCCGGTCGCGCGGGGGTCGGGAGACCCAGTACTTC. Its protein is CASSRSRGGRETQYF.